The entry that follows covers one T cell receptor (beta chain) sequence. As yet, its antigen is unknown. Expressed TCRB transcripts were sequenced because the isolated RNA had all been reverse transcribed beforehand. Deep immunoSEQ sequencing covered naive, central memory and regulatory T cell samples. Only in-frame clones appear in the TCRdb table, and some are missing; sequencing was by immunoSEQ multiplex PCR. The table has about 160,000 clones, about 9.3% seen once. The data were taken from a study of beta chain features in type 1 diabetes. Trimming shortened V by 3 bases and J by 3 bases, and 27 bases separated the two germline ends. Looked up from germline, CDR1 is PRHDT and CDR2 is FYEKMQ (reference sequence). The CDR3 is 19 residues long. Cell sorting via CD45RO/CCR7/CD25/CD127/CD95/CD27 was performed to obtain CD4+ naive, central memory, regulatory and stem cell-like memory cells. Study results and caveats: There was a moderate but significant shortening of TCRB CDR3s in all four CD4+ subsets of Type 1 diabetes patients. VDJ junctions from type 1 diabetes patients carried fewer insertions and larger deletions.

Sequenced sample: central memory CD4+ T cells from blood. The chain recombines TRBV13 with TRBJ2-7; tentatively, D is TRBD2 (5 bases). The receptor was isolated from a man aged 25 to 40 with type 1 diabetes. This chain's CDR3 is CASSFFLAGATPKFYEQYF. CDR3 nucleotides: TGTGCCAGCAGCTTCTTTCTCGCGGGCGCAACCCCGAAATTCTACGAGCAGTACTTC.